This TCR beta chain was captured in a study of T-cell reconstitution after alpha-beta-depleted transplantation in children. Turning to this clonotype: A much larger clone differs from this one at a single base, so this may be a read error.

Molecular barcoding with unique molecular identifiers was used for the TCRbeta library. TCRdb redid the calling of the PCR reads with MiXCR, one entry per CDR3 protein. The sample includes some 600,000 distinct CDR3 sequences, approximately 16% of them seen just once. The origin of this receptor is a human donor who donated a stem cell graft to a child with acute myeloid leukemia. Sequencing used PBMCs from the stem cell graft donor, obtained from the stem cell graft.

CDR3: CSVTGTASYNDQFF. The CDR3 nucleotides read TGCAGCGTTACCGGGACAGCCTCCTACAATGACCAGTTCTTC. This sequence joins TRBV29-1 and TRBJ2-1, with 7 bases fitting TRBD1. From germline, CDR1 is SQVTM and CDR2 ANQGSEA. The CDR3 consists of 14 residues.